Given below is one TCR beta chain in context. This sample is part of a study of shared clonotypes between healthy human individuals. TCRdb's copy holds only in-frame clones and misses some; the assay was immunoSEQ multiplex PCR. In the table there are about 1.1 million clones, approximately 80% of which are singletons. This CDR3 is built from 13 residues. The germline V gene has CDR1 LNHDA and CDR2 SQIVND (reference sequence). Trimming cost V 5 bases and J 3 bases, with 10 bases left between them. The source of this sequence is a man aged 18 to 35 in good health. Some clones in this sample may be carry-over from other donors' samples. This chain connects TRBV19 to TRBJ1-1, with D perhaps matching TRBD1 (5 bases). Sequencing was done on a sample of memory CD4+ T cells from PBMCs. Noted subset: CD45RA-negative fraction. The CDR3 reads CASSPRGYTEAFF. The CDR3 coding sequence is TGTGCCAGTAGTCCGCGGGGGTACACTGAAGCTTTCTTT.